These 21 T cell receptor beta chains share one sample of origin, sequenced in a study of human T cells and chemical hapten exposure. In TCRdb, the RACE reads were re-called with MiXCR into one record per CDR3 protein. The sample consists of around 82,000 distinct CDR3 sequences, 6.6% of them appearing once. The time point is: patch test 2, 6 weeks after DPC sensitization. Treatment described: therapeutic diphenylcyclopropenone sensitization with weekly scalp DPC. The starting material was whole blood, obtained in connection with sensitization to the hapten diphenylcyclopropenone (DPC). These TCRs come from a woman in her twenties or thirties with alopecia areata. Some clones in this sample may be carry-over from other donors' samples.

This clonotype was seen many times. The CDR3, as DNA: TGTGCCAGCAGCCGAGAAACCTACGAGCAGTACTTC. This gives the protein CASSRETYEQYF. The chain couples TRBV5-6 to TRBJ2-7; unclear D gene. Trimming took 4 bases from V and 2 from J, leaving 7 bases between them. Germline assignment: CDR1 SGHDT and CDR2 YYEEEE. There are 12 residues in the CDR3.

The rearrangement links TRBV13 to TRBJ1-1; 7 nucleotides line up with TRBD1. Trimming cost V 5 bases and J 5 bases; bases outside gene matches: 11. The CDR3 spans 15 residues. Germline lookup yields CDR1 PRHDT and CDR2 FYEKMQ (reference sequence). CDR3 sequence (DNA): TGTGCCAGCAGCCAACCCCGACAGGGAGGGACTGAAGCTTTCTTT. Its translation: CASSQPRQGGTEAFF.

The rearrangement joins TRBV2 to TRBJ1-1; the match to TRBD1 covers 8 bases. With 7 bases clipped from V and 8 bases from J, the junction kept 12 bases outside the gene matches. Germline assignment: CDR1 SNHLY and CDR2 FYNNEI. The CDR3 has 14 residues. In nucleotides, the CDR3 is TGTGCCAGCAATCAGGACAGGGTGATGGGCGAAGCTTTCTTT. It specifies CASNQDRVMGEAFF.

This sequence joins TRBV12-3 or TRBV12-4 and TRBJ2-1; the D call may be TRBD1 or TRBD2 (5 bases each). The V end was cut by 2 bases, the J end by 2 bases, with 10 bases between. CDR3 size: 15 residues. The CDR3 loop reads CASSLMGRTYNEQFF. DNA of the CDR3: TGTGCCAGCAGTTTAATGGGACGGACCTACAATGAGCAGTTCTTC.

The chain uses TRBV20-1 and TRBJ1-1; no definite D call. V gave up 3 bases and J gave up 7 bases, with 15 bases separating them. Germline-derived CDR1 and CDR2 are DFQATT and SNEGSKA (reference sequence). The CDR3 length is 13 residues. CDR3 protein: CSARSGEQIEAFF. As DNA, the CDR3 is TGCAGTGCTAGGAGCGGGGAACAAATTGAAGCTTTCTTT.

This clonotype occurred many times. The rearrangement joins TRBV28 to TRBJ1-5; unclear D gene. The germline V gene has CDR1 MDHEN and CDR2 SYDVKM. V lost 3 bases, J lost 7 bases, and 13 bases lay in between. CDR3 size: 14 residues. The CDR3 coding sequence is TGTGCCAGCAGTTTGGGTGACCCTGGGCAGCCCCAGCATTTT. Protein: CASSLGDPGQPQHF.

This clonotype was recorded many times. The chain carries TRBV6-6 and TRBJ2-3, with 9 positions matching TRBD1. The CDR3 covers 15 residues. The V segment lost 7 bases and the J segment 1 base; nucleotides outside the gene matches: 6. Looked up from germline, CDR1 is MNHNY and CDR2 is SVGAGI (reference sequence). In DNA, the CDR3 is TGTGCCAGCACCGCACGGACAGGGGGCACAGATACGCAGTATTTT. This encodes CASTARTGGTDTQYF.

J is TRBJ1-2 and V is TRBV12-5, with 8 nucleotides matching TRBD1. The ends lost 8 bases at V and 3 bases at J; junction bases unmatched: 14. Germline V lookup: CDR1 LGHNT, CDR2 FRNRAP. CDR3 length equals 16 residues. CDR3 sequence reads: CASRVLTGGPHYGYTF. The CDR3 DNA reads as TGTGCTAGTCGGGTCCTAACAGGGGGACCACACTATGGCTACACCTTC.

The chain employs TRBV3-1 and TRBJ1-1; D call uncertain. V lost 6 bases, J lost 0 bases, and 17 bases lay in between. This CDR3 is built from 16 residues. CDR1 is LGHDT, CDR2 YNNKEL, per germline (reference sequence). The CDR3 here is CASSLFPGSVNTEAFF. The CDR3 DNA follows: TGTGCCAGCAGTCTTTTTCCGGGATCGGTGAACACTGAAGCTTTCTTT.

V usage is TRBV6-5 and J usage is TRBJ1-6; D is undetermined. Germline V gene data show CDR1 as MNHEY and CDR2 as SVGAGI. V lost 0 bases and J 0 bases, leaving 9 bases between the germline ends. There are 17 residues in the CDR3. The CDR3 here is CASSYSGTPSYNSPLHF. The CDR3 DNA sequence: TGTGCCAGCAGTTACTCGGGCACTCCCTCCTATAATTCACCCCTCCACTTT.

This clonotype was recorded many times. The gene calls are TRBV20-1 and TRBJ2-1, with D perhaps matching TRBD1 (5 bases). Trimming shortened V by 5 bases and J by 3 bases, and 14 bases separated the two germline ends. In germline, CDR1 is DFQATT, CDR2 SNEGSKA (reference sequence). The CDR3 consists of 14 residues. As DNA, the CDR3 is TGCAGTGCTCGCCTTCGGACATTCTACAATGAGCAGTTCTTC. Translated, it gives CSARLRTFYNEQFF.

This clonotype occurred many times. The CDR3 here is CASSEDWTGEYEQYF. CDR3 nucleotide sequence: TGTGCCAGCAGTGAAGATTGGACAGGGGAGTACGAGCAGTACTTC. The chain carries TRBV25-1 and TRBJ2-7; TRBD1 matches at 9 bases. The CDR3 extends over 15 amino acids. The germline CDR1 and CDR2 sequences are MGHDK and SYGVNS. V was pared by 2 bases and J by 4 bases, with 6 bases of the junction left unmatched.

This clonotype was seen a handful of times. This chain uses TRBV12-3 or TRBV12-4 with TRBJ1-3, with a possible D match to TRBD1 (6 bases). The CDR3 runs 14 residues. Deletions cut 5 bases from V and 4 bases from J, with 12 bases between. In DNA form, the CDR3 reads TGTGCCAGCAGTACCCGGGGACAAGGAAACACCATATATTTT. Translating it yields CASSTRGQGNTIYF.

This clonotype was observed a handful of times. The genes are TRBV30 and TRBJ1-5; possible D gene TRBD1, 5 bases. The CDR3 has 16 residues. Germline assignment: CDR1 GTSNPN and CDR2 SVGIG (reference sequence). V lost 0 bases to trimming and J lost 2 bases, with 14 bases between them. CDR3 amino acids: CAWSVPGWGGNQPQHF. CDR3 bases: TGTGCCTGGAGTGTACCGGGGTGGGGGGGCAATCAGCCCCAGCATTTT.

The rearrangement uses TRBV19 and TRBJ1-2, with 9 bases identical to TRBD1. Germline V CDR1 and CDR2: LNHDA, SQIVND (reference sequence). Germline trimming cut 6 bases from V and 3 bases from J; bases unmatched to any gene: 5. There are 14 residues in the CDR3. For the CDR3, the DNA is TGTGCCAGTAGCGGGACAGGGAGGTACTATGGCTACACCTTC. Protein sequence: CASSGTGRYYGYTF.

This clonotype came up many times. J is TRBJ2-3 and V is TRBV27, with TRBD1 matching 8 bases. Germline lookup yields CDR1 MNHEY and CDR2 SMNVEV (reference sequence). The CDR3 has 16 residues. The V segment lost 3 bases and the J segment 2 bases; nucleotides outside the gene matches: 7. CDR3 residues: CASSLGGQVSTDTQYF. The CDR3 DNA follows: TGTGCCAGCAGTTTGGGGGGACAGGTATCCACAGATACGCAGTATTTT.

V gene TRBV6-5 combines with J gene TRBJ1-2; D is unresolved. This CDR3 spans 12 amino acids. Trimming took 0 bases from V and 2 from J, leaving 1 base between them. Per germline, CDR1 MNHEY and CDR2 SVGAGI. In nucleotides, the CDR3 is TGTGCCAGCAGTTACTCGAACTATGGCTACACCTTC. Protein: CASSYSNYGYTF.

At least ten counts were recorded for this clonotype. V and J are TRBV30 and TRBJ2-5, with D hard to call. The CDR3 totals 12 residues. V shed 2 bases and J shed 3 bases, with 7 bases lying between them. Germline CDR1 reads GTSNPN; CDR2 reads SVGIG (reference sequence). Here the CDR3 DNA reads TGTGCCTGGAGTAGTTGGAAAGAGACCCAGTACTTC. It encodes CAWSSWKETQYF. Based on the CDR3 plus reference TRBV30 and TRBJ2-5, the full variable domain is SQTIHQWPATLVQPVGSPLSLECTVEGTSNPNLYWYRQAAGRGLQLLFYSVGIGQISSEVPQNLSASRPQDRQFILSSKKLLLSDSGFYLCAWSSWKETQYFGPGTRLLVL.

This clonotype appeared a few times. The chain joins TRBV3-1 to TRBJ1-2; no reliable D call. This CDR3 contains 14 residues. Deletions cut 7 bases from V and 8 bases from J, with 20 bases between. CDR1 is LGHDT and CDR2 is YNNKEL in the germline V gene (reference sequence). CDR3 nucleotide sequence: TGTGCCAGCACACCTAGCGGGGTCCTGCCAGGCTACACCTTC. Its protein product is CASTPSGVLPGYTF. Full variable domain (rest looked up from reference TRBV3-1 and TRBJ1-2): DTAVSQTPKYLVTQMGNDKSIKCEQNLGHDTMYWYKQDSKKFLKIMFSYNNKELIINETVPNRFSPKSPDKAHLNLHINSLELGDSAVYFCASTPSGVLPGYTFGSGTRLTVV.

This clonotype was seen repeatedly, ten times or more. V gene TRBV12-3 or TRBV12-4 combines with J gene TRBJ2-5; 9 bases line up with TRBD2. Germline trimming cut 3 bases from V and 5 bases from J; bases unmatched to any gene: 4. This CDR3 is 14 amino acids long. The CDR3 bases are TGTGCCAGCAGTTTGGTAGCGGGGGTTGAGACCCAGTACTTC. As protein: CASSLVAGVETQYF.

A note on this clonotype: Given a much more abundant clone one base away, this may be a read error. The J gene is TRBJ2-7, the V gene TRBV11-2, with D unresolved. Germline loops: CDR1 SGHAT, CDR2 FQNNGV. This CDR3 contains 11 residues. CDR3 sequence: CASSLAYKQYF. The DNA for the CDR3 is TGTGCCAGCAGCTTAGCCTACAAGCAGTACTTC. Full variable domain (remainder filled in from reference TRBV11-2 and TRBJ2-7): EAGVAQSPRYKIIEKRQSVAFWCNPISGHATLYWYQQILGQGPKLLIQFQNNGVVDDSQLPKDRFSAERLKGVDSTLKIQPAKLEDSAVYLCASSLAYKQYFGPGTRLTVT.